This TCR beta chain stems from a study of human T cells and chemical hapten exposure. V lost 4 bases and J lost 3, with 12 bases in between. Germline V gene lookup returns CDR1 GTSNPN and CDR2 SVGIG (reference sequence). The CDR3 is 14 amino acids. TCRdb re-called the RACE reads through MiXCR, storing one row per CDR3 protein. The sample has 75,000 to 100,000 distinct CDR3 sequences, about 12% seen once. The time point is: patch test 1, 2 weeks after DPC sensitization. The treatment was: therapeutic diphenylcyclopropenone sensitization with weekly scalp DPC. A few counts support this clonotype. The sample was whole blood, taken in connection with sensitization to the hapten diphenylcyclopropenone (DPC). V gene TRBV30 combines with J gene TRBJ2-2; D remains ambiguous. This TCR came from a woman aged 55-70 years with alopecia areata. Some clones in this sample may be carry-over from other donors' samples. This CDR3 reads CAWKPGSHTGELFF. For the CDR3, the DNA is TGTGCCTGGAAACCGGGTTCCCACACCGGGGAGCTGTTTTTT.